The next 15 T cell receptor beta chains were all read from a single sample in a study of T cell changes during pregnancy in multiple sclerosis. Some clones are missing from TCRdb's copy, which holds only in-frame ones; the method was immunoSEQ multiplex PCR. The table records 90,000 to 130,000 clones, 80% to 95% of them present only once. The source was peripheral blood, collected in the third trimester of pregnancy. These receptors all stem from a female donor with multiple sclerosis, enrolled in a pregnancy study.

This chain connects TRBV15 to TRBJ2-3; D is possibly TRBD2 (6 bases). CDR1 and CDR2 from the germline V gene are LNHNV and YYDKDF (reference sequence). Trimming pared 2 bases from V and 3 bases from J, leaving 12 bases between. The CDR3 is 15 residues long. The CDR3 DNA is TGTGCCACCAGCAGAAGAACGGGAGAGACAGATACGCAGTATTTT. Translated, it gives CATSRRTGETDTQYF.

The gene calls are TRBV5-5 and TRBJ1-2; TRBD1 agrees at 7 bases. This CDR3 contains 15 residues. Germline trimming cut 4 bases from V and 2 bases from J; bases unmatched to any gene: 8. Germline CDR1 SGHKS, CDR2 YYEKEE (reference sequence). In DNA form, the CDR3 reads TGTGCCAGCAGCCCGCGGGGGGGACAGAACTATGGCTACACCTTC. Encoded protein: CASSPRGGQNYGYTF.

CDR3 nucleotides: TGTGCCTCTAGGGCGGGAGGTTCGGACGGGGAGCTGTTTTTT. It encodes CASRAGGSDGELFF. The chain combines TRBV10-3 with TRBJ2-2; TRBD2 aligns across 8 bases. This CDR3 is 14 amino acids long. The V and J ends lost 11 bases and 7 bases, in that order; junction bases with no gene match: 12. CDR1 and CDR2 (germline): ENHRY, SYGVKD.

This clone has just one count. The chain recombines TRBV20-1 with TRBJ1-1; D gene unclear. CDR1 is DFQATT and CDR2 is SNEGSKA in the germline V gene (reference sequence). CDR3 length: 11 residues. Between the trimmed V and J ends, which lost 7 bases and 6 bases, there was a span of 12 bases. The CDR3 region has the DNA TGCAGTGTCCCCGACACGCCTGAAGCTTTCTTT. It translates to CSVPDTPEAFF.

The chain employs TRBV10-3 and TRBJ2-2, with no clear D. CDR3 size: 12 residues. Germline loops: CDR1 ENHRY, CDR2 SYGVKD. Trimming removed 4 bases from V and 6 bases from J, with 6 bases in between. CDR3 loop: CAISARSGELFF. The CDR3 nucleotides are TGTGCCATCAGTGCCAGGTCCGGGGAGCTGTTTTTT.

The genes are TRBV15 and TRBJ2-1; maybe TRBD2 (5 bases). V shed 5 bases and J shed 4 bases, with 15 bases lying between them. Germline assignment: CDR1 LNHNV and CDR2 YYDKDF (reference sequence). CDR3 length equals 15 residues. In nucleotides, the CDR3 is TGTGCCACCAGCGCCCTGGCAGCGGAGTACAATGAGCAGTTCTTC. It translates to CATSALAAEYNEQFF.

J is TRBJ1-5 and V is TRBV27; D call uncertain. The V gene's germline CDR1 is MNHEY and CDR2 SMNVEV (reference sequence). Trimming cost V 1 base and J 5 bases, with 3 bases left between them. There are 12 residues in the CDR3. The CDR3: CASSLLDQPQHF. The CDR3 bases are TGTGCCAGCAGTTTATTAGATCAGCCCCAGCATTTT.

This chain's CDR3 is CAISESTSGVNEQFF. In nucleotides, the CDR3 is TGTGCCATCAGTGAGTCTACTAGCGGGGTCAATGAGCAGTTCTTC. This chain connects TRBV10-3 to TRBJ2-1; 10 bases map to TRBD2. J gave up 6 bases and V 0 bases, and 2 bases lay outside the gene matches. Germline V CDR1 and CDR2: ENHRY, SYGVKD. The CDR3 contains 15 residues.

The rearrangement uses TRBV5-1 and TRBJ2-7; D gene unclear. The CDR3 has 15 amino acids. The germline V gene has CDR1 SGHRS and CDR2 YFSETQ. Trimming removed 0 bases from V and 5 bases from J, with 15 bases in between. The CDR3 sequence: CASSLDPRAQDEQYF. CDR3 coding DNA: TGCGCCAGCAGCTTGGATCCCCGAGCCCAGGACGAGCAGTACTTC. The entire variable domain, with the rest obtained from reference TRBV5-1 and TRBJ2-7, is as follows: KAGVTQTPRYLIKTRGQQVTLSCSPISGHRSVSWYQQTPGQGLQFLFEYFSETQRNKGNFPGRFSGRQFSNSRSEMNVSTLELGDSALYLCASSLDPRAQDEQYFGPGTRLTVT.

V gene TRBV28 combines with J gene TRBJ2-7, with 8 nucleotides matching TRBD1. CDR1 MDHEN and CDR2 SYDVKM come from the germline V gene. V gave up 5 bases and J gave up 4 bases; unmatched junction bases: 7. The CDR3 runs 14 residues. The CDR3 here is CASSIPQGAYEQYF. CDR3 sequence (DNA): TGTGCCAGCAGTATACCTCAGGGGGCGTACGAGCAGTACTTC.

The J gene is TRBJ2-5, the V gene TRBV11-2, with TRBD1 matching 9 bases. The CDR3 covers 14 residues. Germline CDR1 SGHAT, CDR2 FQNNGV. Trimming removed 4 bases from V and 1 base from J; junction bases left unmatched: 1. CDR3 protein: CASSSGQGQETQYF. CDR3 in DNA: TGTGCCAGCAGCTCGGGACAGGGCCAAGAGACCCAGTACTTC. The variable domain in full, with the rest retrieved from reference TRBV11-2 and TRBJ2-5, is EAGVAQSPRYKIIEKRQSVAFWCNPISGHATLYWYQQILGQGPKLLIQFQNNGVVDDSQLPKDRFSAERLKGVDSTLKIQPAKLEDSAVYLCASSSGQGQETQYFGPGTRLLVL.

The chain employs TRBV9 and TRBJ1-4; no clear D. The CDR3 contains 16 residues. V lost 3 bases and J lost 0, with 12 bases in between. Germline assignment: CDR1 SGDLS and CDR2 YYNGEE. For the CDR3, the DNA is TGTGCCAGCAGCGCCCTAGGAATACCAACTAATGAAAAACTGTTTTTT. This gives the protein CASSALGIPTNEKLFF.

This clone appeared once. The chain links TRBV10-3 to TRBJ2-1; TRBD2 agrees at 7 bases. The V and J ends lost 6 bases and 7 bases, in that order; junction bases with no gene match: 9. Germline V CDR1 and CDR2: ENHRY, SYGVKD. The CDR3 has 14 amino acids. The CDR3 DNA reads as TGTGCCATCAGCGGGAGGCCGGGGGAGAATGAGCAGTTCTTC. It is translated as CAISGRPGENEQFF.

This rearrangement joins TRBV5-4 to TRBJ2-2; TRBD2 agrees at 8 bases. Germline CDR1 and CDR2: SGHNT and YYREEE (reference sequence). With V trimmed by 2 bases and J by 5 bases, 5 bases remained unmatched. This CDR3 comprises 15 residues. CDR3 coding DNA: TGTGCCAGCAGCTTAGCGGGGGTGGAGACCGGGGAGCTGTTTTTT. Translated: CASSLAGVETGELFF.

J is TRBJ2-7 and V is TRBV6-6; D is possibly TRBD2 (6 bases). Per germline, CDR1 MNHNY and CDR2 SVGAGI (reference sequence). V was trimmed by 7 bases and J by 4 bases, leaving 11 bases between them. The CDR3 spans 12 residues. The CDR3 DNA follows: TGTGCCAGCACGGGGGTTAGGTACGAGCAGTACTTC. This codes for CASTGVRYEQYF.